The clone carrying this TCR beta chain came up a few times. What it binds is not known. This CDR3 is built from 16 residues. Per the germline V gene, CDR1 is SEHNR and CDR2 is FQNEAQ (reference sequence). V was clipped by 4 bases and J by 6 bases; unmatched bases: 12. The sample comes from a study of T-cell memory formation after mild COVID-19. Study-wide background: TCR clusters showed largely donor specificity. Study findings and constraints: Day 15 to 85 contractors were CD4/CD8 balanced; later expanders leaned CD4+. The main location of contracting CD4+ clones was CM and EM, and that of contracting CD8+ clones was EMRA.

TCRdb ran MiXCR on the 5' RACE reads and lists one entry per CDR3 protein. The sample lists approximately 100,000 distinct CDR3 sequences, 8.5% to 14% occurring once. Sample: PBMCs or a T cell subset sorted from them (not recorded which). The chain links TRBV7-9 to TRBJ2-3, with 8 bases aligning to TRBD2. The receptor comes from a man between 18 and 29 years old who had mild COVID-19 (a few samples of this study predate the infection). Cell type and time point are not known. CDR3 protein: CASSSSSSGVPDTQYF. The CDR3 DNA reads TGTGCCAGCAGCTCCTCAAGTAGCGGGGTTCCTGATACGCAGTATTTT.